Given below is one TCR beta chain in context. CDR1 SGHVS and CDR2 FQNEAQ come from the germline V gene. The CDR3 contains 13 residues. The data were taken from a study of blood T cell repertoires in COVID-19. In the study overall: Italy, Spain and the United States were the sources of the convalescent and acute COVID-19 samples.

The data were produced by immunoSEQ multiplex PCR, yet TCRdb's version contains in-frame clones alone and is incomplete. The sample carries approximately 170,000 clones, approximately 84% recorded once. The sequence derives from a middle-aged man who had recovered from COVID-19. The sequencing input was PBMCs or T cells enriched from blood (not recorded which). The chain carries TRBV7-8 and TRBJ1-6; TRBD1 might be the D (6 bases). CDR3 amino acids: CATCRTVNSPLHF. The CDR3 bases are TGTGCGACTTGCCGGACAGTCAATTCACCCCTCCACTTT.